The 2 T cell receptor beta chains listed next were all sequenced from one sample in a study of T cell responses to AZD1222 COVID-19 vaccine. Sequencing used immunoSEQ multiplex PCR; TCRdb keeps in-frame clones, though not all of them. The sample records about 120,000 clones, around nine tenths being singletons. This sample comprised peripheral blood, obtained on day 0 of AZD1222 vaccination. These receptors originate from an adult in good health.

This chain connects TRBV5-5 to TRBJ1-1, with unresolved D. Trimming stripped 3 bases from V and 8 bases from J, with 11 bases between. The germline gives CDR1 SGHKS, CDR2 YYEKEE (reference sequence). This CDR3 comprises 12 residues. CDR3 coding DNA: TGTGCCAGCAGCTCAACTTTTTACGAAGCTTTCTTT. Translation gives CASSSTFYEAFF.

In regard to this clone: The junction and the germline gene differ at one end; a read error may be behind it. This chain links TRBV7-7 with TRBJ2-1; D perhaps matches TRBD2 (6 bases). This CDR3 is 15 amino acids long. Germline CDR1 reads SSHAT; CDR2 reads FNYEAQ (reference sequence). This CDR3 reads CASSLDVAAYNEQFF. In nucleotides, the CDR3 is TGTGCTAGCAGCTTAGACGTAGCGGCCTACAATGAGCAGTTCTTC.